The source of this T cell receptor (beta chain) is a study of graft-versus-host responses after intestinal transplantation. Method: immunoSEQ multiplex PCR; TCRdb's copy keeps in-frame clones and lacks some. The table shows 90,000 to 150,000 clones, with roughly 95% occurring only once. The study's findings and limits: Allograft graft-versus-host to host-versus-graft clonal ratios ran high in patients with graft-donor T cell macrochimerism. Declining HvG levels early post-transplant were linked to peak circulating GvH clone levels. Marrow from the recipient contained GvH clones, some of which had appeared first in ileum or blood.

About this clone: What it binds is not known.

CDR3 size: 16 residues. V dropped 2 bases and J dropped 4; count of bases not matched to a gene: 4. Germline V CDR1 and CDR2: SGHDT, YYEEEE. V gene TRBV5-6 combines with J gene TRBJ2-1; 12 bases line up with TRBD2. The sample was unstimulated CD8+ T cells sorted from spleen or lymph node cells, taken before intestinal transplant. The sequence derives from a human donor who received an intestinal transplant. The CDR3 region has the DNA TGTGCCAGCAGCTTAGGACTAGCGGGAACATACAATGAGCAGTTCTTC. It is translated as CASSLGLAGTYNEQFF. Drawing the rest from reference TRBV5-6 and TRBJ2-1, the complete variable domain is DAGVTQSPTHLIKTRGQQVTLRCSPKSGHDTVSWYQQALGQGPQFIFQYYEEEERQRGNFPDRFSGHQFPNYSSELNVNALLLGDSALYLCASSLGLAGTYNEQFFGPGTRLTVL.